Each of the 11 T cell receptor beta chains below was sequenced from the same sample in a study of blood T cells in healthy people across ages. It was with a sample-barcoded 5' primer and a J-beta primer mix that a second PCR of about 6 to 12 cycles was run. Each CDR3 protein gets one entry after TCRdb re-called the 5' RACE reads with MiXCR. The data show about 1.5 million distinct CDR3 sequences, around 40% seen once. Sequenced material: blood. These receptors were obtained from a woman aged 18-29 years in good health.

The genes are TRBV7-2 and TRBJ2-7, with D perhaps matching TRBD2 (5 bases). This CDR3 is 15 amino acids long. The germline CDR1 and CDR2 sequences are SGHTA and FQGNSA. V was clipped by 5 bases and J by 7 bases, with 21 bases between them. DNA for the CDR3: TGTGCCAGCAGCCTAAGCGGCCCCTCCTACAATGAGCAGTACTTC. Protein product: CASSLSGPSYNEQYF.

The V gene is TRBV9, the J gene TRBJ2-1; possible D gene TRBD1, 6 bases. The CDR3 totals 12 residues. Trimming removed 4 bases from V and 12 bases from J, with 14 bases in between. Germline CDR1 SGDLS, CDR2 YYNGEE. This chain's CDR3 is CASSKGVGWQFF. CDR3 bases: TGTGCCAGCAGCAAGGGGGTGGGGTGGCAGTTCTTC.

The chain uses TRBV7-2 and TRBJ2-7; 11 nucleotides agree with TRBD2. This CDR3 has 18 amino acids. CDR1 and CDR2 (germline): SGHTA, FQGNSA. Unmatched junction bases numbered 12, after V lost 5 bases and J lost 0 bases. The CDR3 region has the DNA TGTGCCAGCAGCCCCCGACTAGCGGGGAGGATTATCTCCTACGAGCAGTACTTC. Amino acids: CASSPRLAGRIISYEQYF.

This rearrangement joins TRBV13 to TRBJ1-2; no clear D. Between the trimmed V and J ends, which lost 0 bases and 6 bases, there was a span of 14 bases. There are 15 residues in the CDR3. The germline CDR1 and CDR2 sequences are PRHDT and FYEKMQ (reference sequence). CDR3 sequence reads: CASSLGVGRVHGYTF. In DNA, the CDR3 is TGTGCCAGCAGCTTAGGAGTGGGCCGGGTTCATGGCTACACCTTC.

As to this clonotype: An end of the junction does not agree with germline; a read error may underlie this. V is TRBV20-1 and J is TRBJ2-7; D is possibly TRBD2 (5 bases). The CDR3 has 12 residues. Germline CDR1 DFQATT, CDR2 SNEGSKA (reference sequence). The CDR3 DNA is TGCAGTGCTAGATCTAGCTCCCACGAGCAGTACTTT. Its translation is CSARSSSHEQYF.

This clonotype occurred a few times. The junction departs from the called germline gene at one end, perhaps through a read error. The rearrangement joins TRBV7-6 to TRBJ2-5; D may be TRBD2 (7 bases). The CDR3 is 17 residues long. CDR1 is SGHVS, CDR2 FNYEAQ, per germline. The CDR3 spells CASSLIGGTPYQESQYF. The DNA of the CDR3 is TGTGCCAGCAGCTTGATCGGGGGGACACCGTACCAAGAGTCCCAGTACTTC.

The chain couples TRBV20-1 to TRBJ1-4; no definite D call. There are 14 residues in the CDR3. With 0 bases removed from V and 0 bases from J, the gap between germline ends came to 5 bases. Per the germline V gene, CDR1 is DFQATT and CDR2 is SNEGSKA (reference sequence). The CDR3, as DNA: TGCAGTGCTAGAGACGGTGCAACTAATGAAAAACTGTTTTTT. Translated: CSARDGATNEKLFF.

The CDR3 sequence is CASSVPMAGGSSTDTQYF. In DNA form, the CDR3 reads TGTGCCAGCAGCGTTCCAATGGCAGGGGGCTCTAGCACAGATACGCAGTATTTT. The rearrangement links TRBV9 to TRBJ2-3; 8 nucleotides line up with TRBD1. This CDR3 comprises 18 residues. J was trimmed by 0 bases and V by 2 bases; bases with no gene match: 11. Germline CDR1 reads SGDLS; CDR2 reads YYNGEE.

This sequence joins TRBV7-9 and TRBJ2-5; D is undetermined. V was pared by 5 bases and J by 0 bases, with 7 bases between. In germline, CDR1 is SEHNR, CDR2 FQNEAQ (reference sequence). This CDR3 region has 13 residues. The CDR3 protein is CASSGPNQETQYF. The CDR3 bases are TGTGCCAGCAGCGGGCCCAACCAAGAGACCCAGTACTTC.

This clonotype was counted only a few times. This chain connects TRBV5-6 to TRBJ2-1; 8 nucleotides match TRBD2. J lost 4 bases, V lost 6 bases, and 9 bases had no gene match. Germline V gives CDR1 SGHDT, CDR2 YYEEEE. The length of the CDR3 is 15 residues. The DNA for the CDR3 is TGTGCCAGCAAATCCGGGGGGGCCGGGTACAATGAGCAGTTCTTC. It translates to CASKSGGAGYNEQFF.

The gene calls are TRBV12-3 or TRBV12-4 and TRBJ2-7; unclear D gene. The CDR3 totals 15 residues. Trimming removed 1 base at V and 7 bases at J, with 17 bases between. This CDR3 reads CASSLVLPPRGEQYF. The CDR3 DNA sequence: TGTGCCAGCAGTTTAGTGTTACCACCCCGTGGTGAGCAGTACTTC.